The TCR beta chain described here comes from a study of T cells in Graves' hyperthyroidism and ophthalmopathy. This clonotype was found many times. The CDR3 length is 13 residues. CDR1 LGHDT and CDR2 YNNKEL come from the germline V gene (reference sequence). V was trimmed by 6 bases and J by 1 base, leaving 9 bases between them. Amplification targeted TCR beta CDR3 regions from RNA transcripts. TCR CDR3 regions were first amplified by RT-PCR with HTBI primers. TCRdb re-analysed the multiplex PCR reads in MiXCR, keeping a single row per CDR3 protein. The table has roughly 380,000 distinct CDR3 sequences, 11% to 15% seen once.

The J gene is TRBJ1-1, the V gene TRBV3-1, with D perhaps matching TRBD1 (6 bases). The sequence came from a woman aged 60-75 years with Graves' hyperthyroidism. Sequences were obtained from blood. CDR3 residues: CASSRQANTEAFF. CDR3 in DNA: TGTGCCAGCAGTCGACAGGCGAACACTGAAGCTTTCTTT. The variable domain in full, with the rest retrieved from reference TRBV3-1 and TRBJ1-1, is DTAVSQTPKYLVTQMGNDKSIKCEQNLGHDTMYWYKQDSKKFLKIMFSYNNKELIINETVPNRFSPKSPDKAHLNLHINSLELGDSAVYFCASSRQANTEAFFGQGTRLTVV.